Presented here are 29 T cell receptor beta chains from one specimen sequenced in a study of neurological immune-mediated disorders (dated by TCRdb to about 2019). The library was produced with 5' RACE. Sequencing was carried out with an Illumina HiSeq 2500. TCRdb reanalyzed the raw reads on its own, using fastp at Q25 for trimming and MiXCR for clone calling, and kept in-frame beta chains. Rows are combined by CDR3 protein, so each entry shows the most common genes and DNA. Within this sample are some 78,000 distinct CDR3 sequences, with less than 5.5% of them counted one time only. Of the sample, less than 2.5% falls within the top ten clones. The material sequenced was PBMCs. These receptor sequences come from a woman aged 25 to 39 with multiple sclerosis.

CDR3 bases: TGCAGTGCTAGAGATCGGGACAACTACAATGAGCAGTTCTTC. This translates into CSARDRDNYNEQFF. This chain connects TRBV20-1 to TRBJ2-1, with a weak D call TRBD1 (6 bases). CDR1 is DFQATT and CDR2 is SNEGSKA in the germline V gene (reference sequence). The CDR3 runs to 14 residues. V was cut by 0 bases and J by 3 bases, with 9 bases left in between.

The sample holds many counts of this clonotype. The CDR3 spells CASSQVGGERGYTF. The DNA for the CDR3 is TGCGCCAGCAGCCAAGTGGGCGGAGAAAGAGGCTACACCTTC. This chain connects TRBV4-1 to TRBJ1-2, with no clear D. The ends were cut back, 1 base at V and 8 bases at J, with 14 bases in the middle. This CDR3 is 14 amino acids long. Germline loops: CDR1 MGHRA, CDR2 YSYEKL.

This clonotype appeared many times. The gene calls are TRBV12-3 or TRBV12-4 and TRBJ1-2, with D hard to call. The CDR3 has 15 amino acids. With 3 bases removed from V and 4 bases from J, the gap between germline ends came to 15 bases. The CDR3 here is CASSFVTEVSYGYTF. The CDR3 coding sequence is TGTGCCAGCAGTTTTGTAACCGAGGTCAGCTATGGCTACACCTTC.

This clonotype was picked up many times. This chain joins TRBV29-1 and TRBJ2-3; possibly TRBD1 for D (5 bases). Germline V CDR1 and CDR2: SQVTM, ANQGSEA. V was cut by 6 bases and J by 5 bases, with 12 bases left in between. This CDR3 is built from 12 residues. The CDR3 protein is CSVGRVQDTQYF. The DNA of the CDR3 is TGCAGCGTCGGCAGGGTACAAGATACGCAGTATTTT.

This clonotype was counted at least ten times. This chain uses TRBV5-1 with TRBJ1-2; D ambiguous. CDR1 and CDR2 (germline): SGHRS, YFSETQ. This CDR3 is built from 14 residues. Trimming took 1 base from V and 3 from J, leaving 10 bases between them. The CDR3 region has the DNA TGCGCCAGCAGCTTGTTCTCGGGCCACTATGGCTACACCTTC. Amino acid sequence: CASSLFSGHYGYTF.

CDR3: CASEAISYNEQFF. CDR3 sequence (DNA): TGTGCCAGCGAGGCCATCTCCTACAATGAGCAGTTCTTC. The rearrangement uses TRBV7-2 and TRBJ2-1, with D unclear. The germline V and J ends were trimmed by 8 bases and 0 bases, with 8 bases remaining between them. The CDR3 length is 13 residues. The germline gives CDR1 SGHTA, CDR2 FQGNSA.

This clonotype was seen ten or more times. The chain couples TRBV5-1 to TRBJ2-2; D is perhaps TRBD2 (5 bases). Germline CDR1 SGHRS, CDR2 YFSETQ. V lost 0 bases to trimming and J lost 0 bases, with 12 bases between them. This CDR3 region has 17 residues. The CDR3 DNA reads as TGCGCCAGCAGCTTGGCCTCCGCACTAGCGAACACCGGGGAGCTGTTTTTT. Translating gives CASSLASALANTGELFF.

This clonotype was observed a handful of times. V and J are TRBV27 and TRBJ1-2; 11 nucleotides line up with TRBD1. Trimming removed 4 bases from V and 3 bases from J; junction bases left unmatched: 4. There are 15 residues in the CDR3. The germline V gene encodes CDR1 MNHEY and CDR2 SMNVEV (reference sequence). CDR3 DNA sequence: TGTGCCAGCAGTTACGGACAGGGGGCATACTATGGCTACACCTTC. It specifies CASSYGQGAYYGYTF.

The chain joins TRBV7-2 to TRBJ2-1, with TRBD2 identical over 11 bases. V shed 1 base, J shed 4 bases, and the junction held 3 bases outside the gene matches. Germline-derived CDR1 and CDR2 are SGHTA and FQGNSA. The CDR3 is 16 residues long. For the CDR3, the DNA is TGTGCCAGCAGCTTAGGACTAGCGGGATGGTACAATGAGCAGTTCTTC. Its translation is CASSLGLAGWYNEQFF.

This clonotype was observed at least ten times. The chain carries TRBV20-1 and TRBJ2-3; 7 positions agree with TRBD2. Germline V gives CDR1 DFQATT, CDR2 SNEGSKA (reference sequence). This CDR3 has 14 amino acids. Trimming cost V 5 bases and J 2 bases; bases outside gene matches: 7. This CDR3 is CSASGTTDTDTQYF. DNA for the CDR3: TGCAGTGCTTCCGGGACTACCGACACAGATACGCAGTATTTT.

This chain connects TRBV12-2 to TRBJ1-6. TRBV12-2 is termed a pseudogene. This CDR3 comprises 15 residues. CDR3 sequence: CASRFVRVDNSPLHF. The CDR3 bases are TGTGCAAGTCGCTTCGTGAGGGTCGATAATTCACCCCTCCACTTT.

This clonotype was seen at least ten times. The chain carries TRBV5-5 and TRBJ1-2; 11 bases align to TRBD1. V lost 4 bases and J lost 5; bases outside the gene matches: 7. CDR1 SGHKS and CDR2 YYEKEE come from the germline V gene (reference sequence). This CDR3 contains 15 residues. The CDR3 nucleotides are TGTGCCAGCAGCGGCGGACAGGGGGCCACGTATGGCTACACCTTC. Amino acid sequence: CASSGGQGATYGYTF.

In this sample, this clonotype turned up many times. The gene calls are TRBV20-1 and TRBJ2-3; 9 nucleotides align to TRBD2. The CDR3 contains 19 residues. Germline CDR1 reads DFQATT; CDR2 reads SNEGSKA (reference sequence). Losses at the gene ends were 0 bases for V and 3 bases for J; bases not matched to a gene: 16. This CDR3 is CSARDWGLAGSFGTDTQYF. The CDR3, as DNA: TGCAGTGCTAGAGATTGGGGGCTAGCGGGGTCCTTCGGGACAGATACGCAGTATTTT.

This clonotype has ten or more counts. The chain links TRBV12-3 or TRBV12-4 to TRBJ2-3, with D perhaps being TRBD1 or TRBD2 (6 bases each). This CDR3 is built from 14 residues. V was trimmed by 3 bases and J by 4 bases, leaving 11 bases between them. The CDR3 nucleotides read TGTGCCAGCAGTTTTGGGGGGCCCCCAGATACGCAGTATTTT. Amino acids: CASSFGGPPDTQYF.

The chain carries TRBV6-2 or TRBV6-3 and TRBJ2-3; D ambiguous. The germline V gene has CDR1 MNHEY and CDR2 SVGEGT. There are 14 residues in the CDR3. The V gene lost 6 bases and the J gene lost 4 bases, with 14 bases spanning the gap. DNA for the CDR3: TGTGCCAGCAGCCTTAATCCAATCCCAGATACGCAGTATTTT. Translation gives CASSLNPIPDTQYF.

The rearrangement links TRBV6-5 to TRBJ2-5; D is perhaps TRBD1 or TRBD2 (5 bases each). Germline V gives CDR1 MNHEY, CDR2 SVGAGI. Trimming cost V 4 bases and J 5 bases, with 11 bases left between them. The CDR3 contains 13 residues. CDR3 in DNA: TGTGCCAGCAGTTTACCAGGGACGGAGACCCAGTACTTC. Amino acids: CASSLPGTETQYF.

This clonotype has ten or more counts. The chain joins TRBV10-3 to TRBJ2-1; maybe TRBD2 (6 bases). The CDR3 loop spans 14 amino acids. Trimming pared 4 bases from V and 6 bases from J, leaving 13 bases between. Germline V gene sequence: CDR1 ENHRY, CDR2 SYGVKD. CDR3 DNA sequence: TGTGCCATCAGTGCCGCGGTGCGGGGCAATGAGCAGTTCTTC. Protein sequence: CAISAAVRGNEQFF.

This clonotype was seen many times. CDR3 residues: CASSLSGSSGYTF. In DNA form, the CDR3 reads TGCGCCAGCAGCTTGTCGGGGTCAAGTGGCTACACCTTC. V is TRBV5-1 and J is TRBJ1-2; no reliable D call. V gave up 1 base and J gave up 7 bases, with 11 bases separating them. CDR1 and CDR2 from the germline V gene are SGHRS and YFSETQ. This CDR3 has 13 amino acids.

This chain links TRBV18 with TRBJ2-1, with TRBD2 as a possible D gene (6 bases). The germline gives CDR1 KGHSH, CDR2 LQKENI. The CDR3 runs 15 residues. With 6 bases removed from V and 0 bases from J, the gap between germline ends came to 12 bases. The CDR3: CASSSREDSYNEQFF. Here the CDR3 DNA reads TGTGCCAGCTCGTCAAGGGAGGACTCCTACAATGAGCAGTTCTTC.

This clonotype was seen only a few times. Given a much more abundant clone one base away, this may be a read error. This chain links TRBV5-1 with TRBJ2-1, with D unresolved. Germline CDR1 reads SGHRS; CDR2 reads YFSETQ. Deletions cut 9 bases from V and 11 bases from J, with 21 bases between. This CDR3 spans 13 amino acids. In DNA, the CDR3 is TGCGCCACCGGCCCCCGGGCCAGGAATCAGCAGTTCTTC. Its translation: CATGPRARNQQFF.

This clonotype has at least ten counts. V gene TRBV20-1 combines with J gene TRBJ2-7; a weak D match, TRBD2 (6 bases). Germline V gene lookup returns CDR1 DFQATT and CDR2 SNEGSKA (reference sequence). The CDR3 has 14 residues. V lost 2 bases and J lost 3, with 14 bases in between. This CDR3 is CSARSLARNYEQYF. CDR3 nucleotide sequence: TGCAGTGCTAGATCACTAGCACGAAACTACGAGCAGTACTTC.

The chain has TRBV20-1 and TRBJ2-7, with TRBD1 as a possible D gene (6 bases). Germline CDR1 and CDR2: DFQATT and SNEGSKA (reference sequence). CDR3 length: 13 amino acids. The ends were cut back, 4 bases at V and 2 bases at J, with 12 bases in the middle. The CDR3 nucleotides are TGCAGTGCTATACACAGGGAAACCTACGAGCAGTACTTC. This codes for CSAIHRETYEQYF.

This clonotype was recorded many times. The genes are TRBV20-1 and TRBJ2-1; possible D gene TRBD1, 6 bases. Trimming left V 6 bases short and J 4 bases short, with 16 bases between. CDR1 and CDR2 (germline): DFQATT, SNEGSKA (reference sequence). There are 14 residues in the CDR3. The chain's CDR3 is CSAPWSGQYNEQFF. The CDR3 bases are TGCAGTGCCCCGTGGAGCGGACAGTACAATGAGCAGTTCTTC.

This clonotype was seen ten or more times. The rearrangement joins TRBV5-1 to TRBJ1-1, with 11 bases fitting TRBD1. CDR1 is SGHRS and CDR2 is YFSETQ in the germline V gene. V shed 4 bases and J 4 bases; nucleotides not matched to a gene: 3. This CDR3 has 14 amino acids. The CDR3 loop is CASSGQGAGTEAFF. CDR3 nucleotide sequence: TGCGCCAGCAGCGGACAGGGGGCAGGCACTGAAGCTTTCTTT. The complete variable domain, with remaining parts taken from reference TRBV5-1 and TRBJ1-1, reads KAGVTQTPRYLIKTRGQQVTLSCSPISGHRSVSWYQQTPGQGLQFLFEYFSETQRNKGNFPGRFSGRQFSNSRSEMNVSTLELGDSALYLCASSGQGAGTEAFFGQGTRLTVV.

This clonotype showed up many times. The J gene is TRBJ2-7, the V gene TRBV4-2; 8 positions match TRBD2. Germline CDR1 and CDR2: LGHNA and YNFKEQ. The CDR3 runs to 14 residues. Trimming at V came to 4 bases and at J to 5 bases, leaving 7 bases not matched to a gene. Written as DNA, the CDR3 is TGTGCCAGCAGCCCCGGGACTAGGTTTGACGAGCAGTACTTC. This gives the protein CASSPGTRFDEQYF.

This clonotype was picked up many times. The chain combines TRBV20-1 with TRBJ2-1; 8 bases map to TRBD2. Germline CDR1 DFQATT, CDR2 SNEGSKA (reference sequence). This CDR3 has 15 residues. Losses at the gene ends were 5 bases for V and 0 bases for J; bases not matched to a gene: 6. The CDR3 spells CSARLSGSSYNEQFF. The CDR3 bases are TGCAGTGCTCGGCTGAGCGGGAGCTCCTACAATGAGCAGTTCTTC.

This clonotype has at least ten counts. The genes are TRBV7-8 and TRBJ2-2, with 9 bases lining up with TRBD2. The length of the CDR3 is 17 residues. The ends lost 1 base at V and 3 bases at J; junction bases unmatched: 6. Germline assignment: CDR1 SGHVS and CDR2 FQNEAQ. The DNA of the CDR3 is TGTGCCAGCAGCTTAGGAGGTAGCGGGAGTGACACCGGGGAGCTGTTTTTT. Protein sequence: CASSLGGSGSDTGELFF.

This clonotype was observed at least ten times. This chain connects TRBV7-9 to TRBJ1-5; D gene uncertain. CDR1 and CDR2 (germline): SEHNR, FQNEAQ (reference sequence). V was pared by 0 bases and J by 6 bases, with 12 bases between. CDR3 length: 15 amino acids. CDR3 protein: CASSLAGSPGQPQHF. The CDR3 DNA is TGTGCCAGCAGCTTAGCAGGCTCCCCAGGTCAGCCCCAGCATTTT. Combining the CDR3 with reference TRBV7-9 and TRBJ1-5 gives the whole variable domain DTGVSQNPRHKITKRGQNVTFRCDPISEHNRLYWYRQTLGQGPEFLTYFQNEAQLEKSRLLSDRFSAERPKGSFSTLEIQRTEQGDSAMYLCASSLAGSPGQPQHFGDGTRLSIL.

Many counts were recorded for this clonotype. The chain links TRBV3-1 to TRBJ2-1; TRBD2 agrees at 15 bases. The CDR3 loop spans 18 amino acids. Trimming took 3 bases from V and 7 from J; bases not matched to a gene: 10. Germline CDR1 is LGHDT and CDR2 is YNNKEL (reference sequence). The CDR3 loop is CASSHLGLAGGLINEQFF. The CDR3, as DNA: TGTGCCAGCAGCCACCTGGGACTAGCGGGAGGATTGATAAATGAGCAGTTCTTC.